This passage covers 21 T cell receptor beta chains from one sample sequenced in a study of technical replicates of blood from a few donors listed by TCRdb under 2017. Libraries came from the immunoSEQ multiplex PCR assay. TCRdb holds this immuneACCESS table with in-frame rearrangements only. Some clones are missing; in checked studies, unresolved V genes explain under half, and the rest has no known cause. The sample has tens of thousands of clones on record, approximately 90% of them singletons. Around 0.42% of the sample lies in the top ten. The sample comprised T cells isolated from PBMCs. Receptors originate from a human donor in good health.

This chain links TRBV28 with TRBJ2-5; D gene ambiguous. V lost 3 bases and J lost 4, with 9 bases in between. Germline loops: CDR1 MDHEN, CDR2 SYDVKM. This CDR3 comprises 13 residues. The CDR3 bases are TGTGCCAGCAGTTTCAACCGACTAGAGACCCAGTACTTC. Amino acids: CASSFNRLETQYF. Combining the CDR3 with reference TRBV28 and TRBJ2-5 gives the whole variable domain DVKVTQSSRYLVKRTGEKVFLECVQDMDHENMFWYRQDPGLGLRLIYFSYDVKMKEKGDIPEGYSVSREKKERFSLILESASTNQTSMYLCASSFNRLETQYFGPGTRLLVL.

The chain uses TRBV18 and TRBJ2-1; 7 bases agree with TRBD1. This CDR3 is 17 amino acids long. Germline V CDR1 and CDR2: KGHSH, LQKENI. With V trimmed by 0 bases and J by 7 bases, 12 bases remained unmatched. The CDR3 nucleotides read TGTGCCAGCTCACCACCGGGAACAGGGGTGAATTGGAATGAGCAGTTCTTC. Translation: CASSPPGTGVNWNEQFF. The full variable domain, in which reference TRBV18 and TRBJ2-1 provide the parts outside the CDR3, is NAGVMQNPRHLVRRRGQEARLRCSPMKGHSHVYWYRQLPEEGLKFMVYLQKENIIDESGMPKERFSAEFPKEGPSILRIQQVVRGDSAAYFCASSPPGTGVNWNEQFFGPGTRLTVL.

The rearrangement links TRBV6-4 to TRBJ2-7; TRBD2 is a possible D gene (5 bases). Germline V CDR1 and CDR2: MRHNA, SNTAGT. The CDR3 has 13 residues. V lost 6 bases and J lost 4, with 13 bases in between. The CDR3 sequence: CASSPGYGYEQYF. The CDR3 DNA reads as TGTGCCAGCAGCCCGGGGTACGGGTACGAGCAGTACTTC.

V is TRBV5-1 and J is TRBJ2-1; 16 bases are shared with TRBD2. Germline V gene lookup returns CDR1 SGHRS and CDR2 YFSETQ. The CDR3 spans 18 residues. J gave up 7 bases and V 3 bases, and 10 bases lay outside the gene matches. CDR3 coding DNA: TGCGCCAGCAGCTCGGGACTAGCGGGAGGGCCAACGGGGAATGAGCAGTTCTTC. Encoded protein: CASSSGLAGGPTGNEQFF.

This rearrangement joins TRBV6-4 to TRBJ2-3; 7 bases line up with TRBD2. Germline CDR1 and CDR2: MRHNA and SNTAGT. This CDR3 is built from 14 residues. With 3 bases clipped from V and 2 bases from J, the junction kept 2 bases outside the gene matches. CDR3 DNA sequence: TGTGCCAGCAGTGAACTAGCGTTCACAGATACGCAGTATTTT. Translated: CASSELAFTDTQYF.

The chain couples TRBV6-1 to TRBJ2-7, with 10 nucleotides matching TRBD2. CDR3 length: 13 amino acids. Germline V gene lookup returns CDR1 MNHNS and CDR2 SASEGT. V was pared by 10 bases and J by 8 bases, with 11 bases of the junction left unmatched. CDR3 loop: CAIARVAGGQQYF. CDR3 bases: TGTGCCATAGCAAGGGTAGCGGGAGGCCAGCAGTACTTC.

This chain uses TRBV5-1 with TRBJ1-1, with 8 bases lining up with TRBD1. CDR1 is SGHRS, CDR2 YFSETQ, per germline. This CDR3 comprises 13 residues. With 3 bases clipped from V and 5 bases from J, the junction kept 3 bases outside the gene matches. The CDR3 loop reads CASSSRGQTEAFF. The CDR3 DNA reads TGCGCCAGCAGCTCCAGGGGGCAGACTGAAGCTTTCTTT.

The rearrangement joins TRBV9 to TRBJ2-6; D is possibly TRBD1 (6 bases). The CDR3 contains 16 residues. Trimming stripped 4 bases from V and 2 bases from J, with 13 bases between. Germline lookup yields CDR1 SGDLS and CDR2 YYNGEE. This CDR3 reads CASSSGAVTGANVLTF. CDR3 DNA sequence: TGTGCCAGCAGCTCAGGGGCGGTCACTGGGGCCAACGTCCTGACTTTC.

V and J are TRBV2 and TRBJ1-1, with 7 positions matching TRBD1. The germline CDR1 and CDR2 sequences are SNHLY and FYNNEI. CDR3 length: 13 amino acids. With V trimmed by 8 bases and J by 3 bases, 6 bases remained unmatched. The CDR3 reads CASWYRGYTEAFF. The CDR3 bases are TGTGCCAGCTGGTACAGGGGTTACACTGAAGCTTTCTTT.

This clone was picked up a small number of times. The J gene is TRBJ1-1, the V gene TRBV29-1; the match to TRBD1 covers 7 bases. J was trimmed by 9 bases and V by 3 bases; bases with no gene match: 10. CDR3 length equals 13 residues. Per the germline V gene, CDR1 is SQVTM and CDR2 is ANQGSEA. The DNA for the CDR3 is TGCAGCGTTGACAGAGACAGGGACTTTAAAGCTTTCTTT. Translation: CSVDRDRDFKAFF.

This chain uses TRBV27 with TRBJ2-1; 7 bases are shared with TRBD1. Trimming took 6 bases from V and 5 from J; bases not matched to a gene: 4. Germline-derived CDR1 and CDR2 are MNHEY and SMNVEV (reference sequence). There are 13 residues in the CDR3. The CDR3: CASSLTGDNEQFF. Written as DNA, the CDR3 is TGTGCCAGCAGCCTCACAGGGGACAATGAGCAGTTCTTC.

The rearrangement joins TRBV28 to TRBJ2-5; 11 positions agree with TRBD2. This CDR3 is 16 amino acids long. Looked up from germline, CDR1 is MDHEN and CDR2 is SYDVKM. The trim removed 6 bases at V and 0 bases at J, leaving 6 bases unmatched. In DNA form, the CDR3 reads TGTGCCAGCAGCCGTAGACTAGCGGGATACCAAGAGACCCAGTACTTC. Translation: CASSRRLAGYQETQYF.

The CDR3 DNA reads as TGTGCCAGTAGCACAGGGCTATACGAGCAGTACTTC. Its translation: CASSTGLYEQYF. This chain connects TRBV19 to TRBJ2-7; D is possibly TRBD1 (6 bases). The CDR3 is 12 amino acids. Germline CDR1 reads LNHDA; CDR2 reads SQIVND (reference sequence). V lost 6 bases and J 4 bases, leaving 10 bases between the germline ends.

The chain links TRBV5-1 to TRBJ2-7; 9 bases map to TRBD1. The germline V gene has CDR1 SGHRS and CDR2 YFSETQ. The CDR3 sequence is 15 residues long. V lost 4 bases, J lost 3 bases, and 8 bases stayed unmatched. The CDR3 DNA reads as TGCGCCAGCAGCGAAGGACAGGGGCGTTACTACGAGCAGTACTTC. This codes for CASSEGQGRYYEQYF.

In its sample, this clone was seen a few times. The V gene is TRBV7-6, the J gene TRBJ1-1, with TRBD1 identical over 7 bases. The trim removed 5 bases at V and 3 bases at J, leaving 9 bases unmatched. The germline gives CDR1 SGHVS, CDR2 FNYEAQ. This CDR3 region has 15 residues. The CDR3 sequence is CASSPEGAPHTEAFF. CDR3 DNA sequence: TGTGCCAGCAGCCCGGAGGGGGCGCCTCACACTGAAGCTTTCTTT.

The chain's CDR3 is CASSTLVRGTEAFF. As DNA, the CDR3 is TGTGCCAGCAGCACCCTGGTTCGGGGCACTGAAGCTTTCTTT. The J gene is TRBJ1-1, the V gene TRBV21-1. TRBV21-1 is assigned pseudogene status. This CDR3 region has 14 residues.

This clone was recorded only once. V and J are TRBV28 and TRBJ1-3; 7 nucleotides agree with TRBD1. Unmatched junction bases numbered 2, after V lost 1 base and J lost 2 bases. Germline CDR1 and CDR2: MDHEN and SYDVKM. CDR3 length: 15 amino acids. This CDR3 is CASSLFQGAGNTIYF. In nucleotides, the CDR3 is TGTGCCAGCAGTTTATTTCAGGGGGCTGGAAACACCATATATTTT.

The gene calls are TRBV28 and TRBJ1-4; weak D call: TRBD1 (6 bases). CDR3 length: 18 residues. Per the germline V gene, CDR1 is MDHEN and CDR2 is SYDVKM. Trimming left V 4 bases short and J 0 bases short, with 18 bases between. In nucleotides, the CDR3 is TGTGCCAGCAGTTACCAGGCCGGGACATTAGCAACTAATGAAAAACTGTTTTTT. It encodes CASSYQAGTLATNEKLFF.

The V and J genes are TRBV7-9 and TRBJ2-1, with 9 nucleotides matching TRBD2. J was trimmed by 3 bases and V by 2 bases; bases with no gene match: 2. The germline V gene encodes CDR1 SEHNR and CDR2 FQNEAQ (reference sequence). CDR3 size: 15 residues. CDR3 loop: CASSLFSGSYNEQFF. The CDR3 DNA reads as TGTGCCAGCAGCTTATTTAGCGGGAGCTACAATGAGCAGTTCTTC. Variable domain in full (rest from reference TRBV7-9 and TRBJ2-1): DTGVSQNPRHKITKRGQNVTFRCDPISEHNRLYWYRQTLGQGPEFLTYFQNEAQLEKSRLLSDRFSAERPKGSFSTLEIQRTEQGDSAMYLCASSLFSGSYNEQFFGPGTRLTVL.

The J gene is TRBJ2-3, the V gene TRBV9, with 11 bases matching TRBD2. CDR1 and CDR2 from the germline V gene are SGDLS and YYNGEE. The CDR3 is made up of 14 amino acids. The ends lost 4 bases at V and 6 bases at J; junction bases unmatched: 4. The CDR3 sequence: CASSTSGSSDTQYF. The CDR3 DNA follows: TGTGCCAGCAGCACTAGCGGGAGCAGCGATACGCAGTATTTT. The complete variable domain, with remaining parts taken from reference TRBV9 and TRBJ2-3, reads DSGVTQTPKHLITATGQRVTLRCSPRSGDLSVYWYQQSLDQGLQFLIQYYNGEERAKGNILERFSAQQFPDLHSELNLSSLELGDSALYFCASSTSGSSDTQYFGPGTRLTVL.

This clone was counted once. CDR3 region: CASSLGPDRAMNTEAFF. The CDR3 region has the DNA TGTGCCAGCAGCTTAGGGCCGGACAGGGCGATGAACACTGAAGCTTTCTTT. The chain links TRBV11-1 to TRBJ1-1; 8 nucleotides agree with TRBD1. The germline CDR1 and CDR2 sequences are SGHAT and FQDESV (reference sequence). V lost 1 base and J lost 0; bases outside the gene matches: 7. CDR3 length: 17 residues.